Reported below is one T cell receptor beta chain. Its antigen is not known. The sample comes from a study of CD8 T cell repertoires and HIV-1 epitope variants. V was clipped by 4 bases and J by 1 base, with 7 bases between them. There are 13 residues in the CDR3. Germline-derived CDR1 and CDR2 are SGHVS and FQNEAQ. Sequencing was performed with immunoSEQ multiplex PCR; in TCRdb, only in-frame clones are kept and a portion is missing. The repertoire includes some 5,000 clones, about 67% of them detected once, and about 40% sits in the top ten. Sequenced: cultured CD8+ T cells derived from PBMCs. The chain combines TRBV7-8 with TRBJ1-1; no reliable D call. The TCR originated in a male donor with HIV. This CDR3 is CASSSTPNTEAFF. CDR3 nucleotides: TGTGCCAGCAGCTCTACACCGAACACTGAAGCTTTCTTT.